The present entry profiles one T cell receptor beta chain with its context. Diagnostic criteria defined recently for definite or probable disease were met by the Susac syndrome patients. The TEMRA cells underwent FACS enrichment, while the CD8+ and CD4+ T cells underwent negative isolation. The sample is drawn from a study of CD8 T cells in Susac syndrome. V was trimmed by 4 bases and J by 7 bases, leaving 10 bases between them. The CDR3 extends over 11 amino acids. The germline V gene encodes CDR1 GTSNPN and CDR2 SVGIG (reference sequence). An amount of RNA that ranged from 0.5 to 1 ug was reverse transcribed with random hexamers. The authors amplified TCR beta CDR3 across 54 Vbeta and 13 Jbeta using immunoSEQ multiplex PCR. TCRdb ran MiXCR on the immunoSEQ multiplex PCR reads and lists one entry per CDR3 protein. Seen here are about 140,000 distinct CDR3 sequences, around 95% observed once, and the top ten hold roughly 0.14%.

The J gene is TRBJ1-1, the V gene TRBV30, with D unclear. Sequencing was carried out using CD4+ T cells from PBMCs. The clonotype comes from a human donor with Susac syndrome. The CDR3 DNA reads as TGTGCCTGGAACCAAGCGGGTGAAGCTTTCTTT. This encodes CAWNQAGEAFF. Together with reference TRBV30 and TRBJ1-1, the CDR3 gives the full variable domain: SQTIHQWPATLVQPVGSPLSLECTVEGTSNPNLYWYRQAAGRGLQLLFYSVGIGQISSEVPQNLSASRPQDRQFILSSKKLLLSDSGFYLCAWNQAGEAFFGQGTRLTVV.